The 7 T cell receptor beta chains presented below share a single source sample, sequenced in a study of T cell repertoires in cytomegalovirus infection. MiXCR, applied by TCRdb to the reads, yields one record per CDR3 protein. The sample gives hundreds of thousands of distinct CDR3 sequences, approximately 10% of which show up once; approximately 2.3% is in the top ten. Sequenced input: PBMCs. These receptors were taken from a human donor in good health (CMV status not recorded). Some clones in this sample may be carry-over from other donors' samples.

This clonotype was recorded at least ten times. V and J are TRBV12-5 and TRBJ1-3; D ambiguous. V was shortened by 1 base and J by 2 bases, with 3 bases between the two germline ends. This CDR3 contains 13 residues. The germline CDR1 and CDR2 sequences are LGHNT and FRNRAP. The CDR3 DNA reads as TGTGCTAGTGGTTTGGGTCCTGGAAACACCATATATTTT. This translates into CASGLGPGNTIYF.

At least ten counts were recorded for this clonotype. V gene TRBV27 combines with J gene TRBJ2-1, with 7 bases that match TRBD2. Losses at the gene ends were 4 bases for V and 6 bases for J; bases not matched to a gene: 0. This CDR3 comprises 12 residues. The germline V gene has CDR1 MNHEY and CDR2 SMNVEV (reference sequence). CDR3 in amino acids: CASSWGGNEQFF. CDR3 nucleotide sequence: TGTGCCAGCAGTTGGGGGGGCAATGAGCAGTTCTTC.

This clonotype occurred a few times. The chain couples TRBV14 to TRBJ2-5; 7 nucleotides match TRBD1. V was clipped by 5 bases and J by 1 base; unmatched bases: 7. Germline lookup yields CDR1 SGHDN and CDR2 FVKESK. The length of the CDR3 is 15 residues. CDR3 protein: CASSSRYRGQETQYF. The CDR3 DNA follows: TGTGCCAGCAGCTCTCGCTACAGGGGCCAAGAGACCCAGTACTTC.

This clonotype showed up just a few times. This chain joins TRBV18 and TRBJ1-5, with D uncertain. V lost 1 base and J lost 2, with 9 bases in between. CDR3 length: 15 amino acids. From germline, CDR1 is KGHSH and CDR2 LQKENI. This chain's CDR3 is CASSPLSDRNQPQHF. DNA for the CDR3: TGTGCCAGCTCACCACTCTCGGACCGCAATCAGCCCCAGCATTTT.

At least ten counts were recorded for this clonotype. The V call is TRBV27, the J call TRBJ1-6; a weak D match, TRBD1 (5 bases). The germline V gene encodes CDR1 MNHEY and CDR2 SMNVEV (reference sequence). With 4 bases removed from V and 6 bases from J, the gap between germline ends came to 13 bases. CDR3 length equals 15 residues. CDR3 sequence (DNA): TGTGCCAGCAGTTGGGGCCCCCCAAGTAATTCACCCCTCCACTTT. It codes for CASSWGPPSNSPLHF.

This clonotype was counted at least ten times. The chain links TRBV20-1 to TRBJ1-5; TRBD1 is a possible D gene (5 bases). The CDR3 has 13 residues. V was trimmed by 5 bases and J by 4 bases, leaving 12 bases between them. Per the germline V gene, CDR1 is DFQATT and CDR2 is SNEGSKA (reference sequence). The CDR3 sequence: CSAGDGRNQPQHF. CDR3 DNA: TGCAGTGCTGGGGACGGGAGAAATCAGCCCCAGCATTTT.

This clonotype was seen ten or more times. The chain couples TRBV2 to TRBJ1-6; D might be TRBD1 (5 bases). The CDR3 is 17 amino acids. The V gene's germline CDR1 is SNHLY and CDR2 FYNNEI. Trimming shortened V by 0 bases and J by 0 bases, and 9 bases separated the two germline ends. Here the CDR3 DNA reads TGTGCCAGCAGTGAAGCGCCAGGGAGCTCCTATAATTCACCCCTCCACTTT. Encoded protein: CASSEAPGSSYNSPLHF. Full variable domain (outside the CDR3, taken from reference TRBV2 and TRBJ1-6): EPEVTQTPSHQVTQMGQEVILRCVPISNHLYFYWYRQILGQKVEFLVSFYNNEISEKSEIFDDQFSVERPDGSNFTLKIRSTKLEDSAMYFCASSEAPGSSYNSPLHFGNGTRLTVT.